The clone carrying this T cell receptor (beta chain) was recorded once. Its antigen is as yet unknown. Each sample had two DNA replicates, approximately 0.52 ug blood or around 1.5 ug tissue. Profiling relied on immunoSEQ multiplex PCR, and the TCRdb table lists in-frame clones only, not all of them. The repertoire includes some 28,000 clones, about 80% of them detected once, and 9.5% to 15% sits in the top ten. These data are taken from a study of early stage breast cancer tumors. Study background: About 80% of the 16 invasive tumors were ER+, PR+ and HER2-. Invasive lobular carcinomas made up four of 12 ER+/PR+/HER2- tumors.

Points from the study as a whole: Unsorted bulk genomic DNA sequencing lacked pairing and functional marker data.

The source material was blood. This sequence was found in a person between 55 and 69 years old with breast cancer.

Here the CDR3 DNA reads TGTGCCAGCAGCCCACTAGCGGGAGTGGTATACGAGCAGTACTTC. Translating it yields CASSPLAGVVYEQYF. J is TRBJ2-7 and V is TRBV7-3, with TRBD2 matching over 11 bases. The junction had 7 bases not matched to a gene; V was cut back by 5 bases and J by 4 bases. This CDR3 comprises 15 residues. Germline lookup yields CDR1 SGHTA and CDR2 FQGTGA.